This T cell receptor (beta chain) was profiled in a study of blood T cells in healthy people across ages. Study-wide points: While age rose, TCR beta diversity per million T cells dropped in a roughly linear way. When set beside aged donors, long-lived donors presented more naive CD4+ cells and higher diversity.

Primers used in a second PCR of about 6 to 11 cycles were a sample-barcoded 5' primer and a J-beta primer mix. TCRdb used MiXCR to reprocess the 5' RACE reads, holding one entry per CDR3 protein. This table holds approximately 790,000 distinct CDR3 sequences, roughly 60% found once. About this clonotype: Its antigen is currently unknown.

CDR3 length equals 16 residues. V was cut by 7 bases and J by 2 bases, with 18 bases left in between. Germline-derived CDR1 and CDR2 are SNHLY and FYNNEI. The source is a man aged 25-45 years in good health. The chain carries TRBV2 and TRBJ2-1; D possibly corresponds to TRBD2 (5 bases). Sequencing was performed on blood. CDR3 in amino acids: CASTLEGGLTYNEQFF. For the CDR3, the DNA is TGTGCCAGCACCCTTGAGGGCGGGCTAACCTACAATGAGCAGTTCTTC.